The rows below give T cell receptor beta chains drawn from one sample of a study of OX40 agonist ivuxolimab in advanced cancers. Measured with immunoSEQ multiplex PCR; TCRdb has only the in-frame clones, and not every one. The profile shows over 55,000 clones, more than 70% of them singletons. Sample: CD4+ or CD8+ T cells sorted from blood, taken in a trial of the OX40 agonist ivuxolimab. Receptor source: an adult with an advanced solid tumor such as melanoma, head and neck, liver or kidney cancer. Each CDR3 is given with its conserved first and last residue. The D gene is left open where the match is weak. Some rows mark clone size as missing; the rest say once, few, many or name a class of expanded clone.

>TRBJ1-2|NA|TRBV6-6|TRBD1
TGTGCCAGCAGTGCGACAGGGGGCCACAATGGCTACACCTTC
CASSATGGHNGYTF
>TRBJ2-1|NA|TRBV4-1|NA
TGCGCCAGCAGCCAAACCTACCACAATGAGCAGTTCTTC
CASSQTYHNEQFF
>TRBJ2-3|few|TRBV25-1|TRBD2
TGTGCCAGCAGTGGGGCGGGAGGGAAACTGGATACGCAGTATTTT
CASSGAGGKLDTQYF
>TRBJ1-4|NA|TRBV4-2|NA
TGTGCCAGCAGCCAAGAGGAGACAACCGAAAAACTGTTTTTT
CASSQEETTEKLFF
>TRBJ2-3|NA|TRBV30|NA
TGTGCCTGGGCAAGGGGCATAAGCACAGATACGCAGTATTTT
CAWARGISTDTQYF
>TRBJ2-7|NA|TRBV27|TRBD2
TGTGCCAGCAGTCGGACTAGCGGGGGGAGCTCCTACGAGCAGTACTTC
CASSRTSGGSSYEQYF
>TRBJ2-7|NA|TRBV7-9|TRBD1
TGTGCCAGCAGCTTTGGGGACAGTTCCTCCTACGAGCAGTACTTC
CASSFGDSSSYEQYF
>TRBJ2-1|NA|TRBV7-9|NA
TGTGCCAGCAGCCCCCCCCGCAGGTTGGGGAATGAGCAGTTCTTC
CASSPPRRLGNEQFF
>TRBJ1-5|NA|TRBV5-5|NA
TGTGCCAGCAGCTTGGGGCTAACCCATAATCAGCCCCAGCATTTT
CASSLGLTHNQPQHF
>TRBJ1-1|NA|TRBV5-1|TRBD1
TGCGCCAGCAGCCCAGACAGGGGGAGAAGCACTGAAGCTTTCTTT
CASSPDRGRSTEAFF
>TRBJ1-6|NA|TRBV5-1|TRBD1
TGCGCCAGCAGCTTGGGACAGGGGTCACCCCTCCACTTT
CASSLGQGSPLHF
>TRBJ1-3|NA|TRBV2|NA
TGTGCCAGCGCGGGACACCTCTCTGGAAACACCATATATTTT
CASAGHLSGNTIYF
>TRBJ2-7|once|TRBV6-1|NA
TGTGCCAGCAGTGACGACGGTTGGCTTTCAGGATCCTACGAGCAGTACTTC
CASSDDGWLSGSYEQYF
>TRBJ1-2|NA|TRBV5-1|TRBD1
TGCGCCAGCAGCCCGGACAGGGTCGGTAGCTATGGCTACACCTTC
CASSPDRVGSYGYTF
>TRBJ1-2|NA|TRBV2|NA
TGTGCCAGCAGTGAGACAGGCAAAAGGAACTATGGCTACACCTTC
CASSETGKRNYGYTF
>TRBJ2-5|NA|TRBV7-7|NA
TGTGCCAGCAGCCCAGGGTCTCAATCGGAGACCCAGTACTTC
CASSPGSQSETQYF
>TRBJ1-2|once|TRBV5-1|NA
TGCGCCAGCAGCCCGGACAGCCCTAACTATGGCTACACCTTC
CASSPDSPNYGYTF
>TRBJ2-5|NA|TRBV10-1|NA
TGCGCCAGCAGGCAGATTCCAGAGACCCAGTACTTC
CASRQIPETQYF
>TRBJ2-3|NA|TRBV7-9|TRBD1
TGTGCCAGCAGCCCTGCCGTCCCGGGACAGGGGCGAAGCACAGATACGCAGTATTTT
CASSPAVPGQGRSTDTQYF
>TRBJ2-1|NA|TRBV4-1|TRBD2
TGCGCCAGCAGCTACGCGGGGGGGCGCTACAATGAGCAGTTCTTC
CASSYAGGRYNEQFF
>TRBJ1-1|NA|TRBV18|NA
TGTGCCAGCTGTAGGACAGCCCCGGCGGTGTCGAACACTGAAGCTTTCTTT
CASCRTAPAVSNTEAFF
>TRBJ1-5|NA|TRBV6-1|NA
TGTGCCAGCAGTGAAGGTTGGGGTCAGCCCCAGCATTTT
CASSEGWGQPQHF